The entry below describes one T cell receptor beta chain. Primers: 60 Vbeta forward and 13 Jbeta reverse. Libraries were prepared by immunoSEQ multiplex PCR; TCRdb keeps only in-frame clonotypes and omits some of them. The profile shows about 170,000 clones, roughly 80% of them singletons. This entry is derived from a study of cytomegalovirus exposure and HLA in healthy donors. The source is a male donor in good health and CMV-seronegative. Sequencing was performed on PBMCs.

CDR3 amino acids: CASSRGGRGSPLHF. CDR3 DNA: TGTGCCAGCAGCCGCGGGGGGCGCGGATCACCCCTCCACTTT. The chain is built from TRBV6-6 and TRBJ1-6, with D maybe TRBD1 (6 bases). V was clipped by 6 bases and J by 10 bases, with 16 bases between them. Germline lookup yields CDR1 MNHNY and CDR2 SVGAGI (reference sequence). The CDR3 length is 14 residues.